The clone carrying this T cell receptor (beta chain) was counted a few times. Its antigen is undetermined. This record belongs to a study of human T cells and chemical hapten exposure. Regarding the study as a whole: High-frequency TCRs, those above 1 in 1000, stayed the same after DPC sensitization.

TCRdb re-derived calls from the RACE reads in MiXCR, one entry per CDR3 protein. The table shows about 120,000 distinct CDR3 sequences, with 12% occurring only once. Time point given: patch test 1, 2 weeks after DPC sensitization. Regarding treatment: therapeutic diphenylcyclopropenone sensitization with weekly scalp DPC. From germline, CDR1 is SGHNT and CDR2 YYREEE (reference sequence). The V gene end was trimmed by 4 bases and the J gene end by 3 bases; junction bases not matched to a gene: 6. The CDR3 runs 15 residues. The sample was whole blood, taken in connection with sensitization to the hapten diphenylcyclopropenone (DPC). The TCR sequence derives from a woman aged 50 to 60 with alopecia areata. Some clones in this sample may be carry-over from other donors' samples. This chain links TRBV5-4 with TRBJ1-2, with TRBD1 matching 10 bases. CDR3 bases: TGTGCCAGCAGCGTACCGGGACAGGGGTACTATGGCTACACCTTC. It codes for CASSVPGQGYYGYTF. The whole variable domain, remainder taken from reference TRBV5-4 and TRBJ1-2, is ETGVTQSPTHLIKTRGQQVTLRCSSQSGHNTVSWYQQALGQGPQFIFQYYREEENGRGNFPPRFSGLQFPNYSSELNVNALELDDSALYLCASSVPGQGYYGYTFGSGTRLTVV.